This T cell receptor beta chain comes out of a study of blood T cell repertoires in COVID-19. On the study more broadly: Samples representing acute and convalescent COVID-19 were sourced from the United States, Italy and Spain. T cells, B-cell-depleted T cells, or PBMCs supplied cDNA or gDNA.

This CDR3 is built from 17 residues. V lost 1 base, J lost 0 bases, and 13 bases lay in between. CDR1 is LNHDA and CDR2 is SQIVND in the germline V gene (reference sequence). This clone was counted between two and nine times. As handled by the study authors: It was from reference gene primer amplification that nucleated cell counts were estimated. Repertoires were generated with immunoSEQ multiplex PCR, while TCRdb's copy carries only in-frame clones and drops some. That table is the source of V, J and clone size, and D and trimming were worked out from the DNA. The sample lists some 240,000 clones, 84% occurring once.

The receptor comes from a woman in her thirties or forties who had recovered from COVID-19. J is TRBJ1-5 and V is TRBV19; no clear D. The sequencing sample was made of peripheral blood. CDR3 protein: CASSIGLLVYSNQPQHF. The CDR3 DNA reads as TGTGCCAGTAGTATAGGCCTATTAGTGTATAGCAATCAGCCCCAGCATTTT.